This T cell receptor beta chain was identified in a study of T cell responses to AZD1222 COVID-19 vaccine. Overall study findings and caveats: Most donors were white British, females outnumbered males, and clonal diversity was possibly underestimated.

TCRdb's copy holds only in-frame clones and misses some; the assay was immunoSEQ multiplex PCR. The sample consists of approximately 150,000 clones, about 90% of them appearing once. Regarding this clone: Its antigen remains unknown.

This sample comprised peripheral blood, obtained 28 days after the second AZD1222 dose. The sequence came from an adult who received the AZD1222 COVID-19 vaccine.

The CDR3 DNA is TGTGCCAGCAGCCCCCGCCCCCGGGGGTCCTACGAGCAGTACTTC. Translation gives CASSPRPRGSYEQYF. The V gene is TRBV11-3, the J gene TRBJ2-7, with a possible D match to TRBD2 (6 bases). The CDR3 runs to 15 residues. Germline lookup yields CDR1 SGHNT and CDR2 YENEEA. Trimming removed 5 bases from V and 1 base from J, with 15 bases in between.